The clone carrying this TCR beta chain was counted between two and nine times. What it binds is unknown. The sample belongs to a study of T cells in Graves' hyperthyroidism and ophthalmopathy. Authors of the study amplified TCR beta CDR3 regions from RNA transcripts. HTBI primers were used for first-round RT-PCR of the TCR CDR3. Using its own MiXCR run on the multiplex PCR reads, TCRdb lists one record per CDR3 protein. Altogether around 490,000 distinct CDR3 sequences are present, 15% to 20% being singletons, with the ten largest covering roughly 47%. Germline CDR1 and CDR2: SGHTA and FQGNSA. Germline trimming cut 4 bases from V and 6 bases from J; bases unmatched to any gene: 6. This CDR3 spans 13 amino acids. Notes on the study in general: For ophthalmopathy, model prediction preceded onset by a median about 6 months.

The V gene is TRBV7-2, the J gene TRBJ2-7, with 7 bases lining up with TRBD2. This TCR came from a man aged 40-49 years with Graves' ophthalmopathy. Sample: blood. The DNA for the CDR3 is TGTGCCAGCAGCTCTGGGGGGGGAGGCGAGCAGTACTTC. This codes for CASSSGGGGEQYF.